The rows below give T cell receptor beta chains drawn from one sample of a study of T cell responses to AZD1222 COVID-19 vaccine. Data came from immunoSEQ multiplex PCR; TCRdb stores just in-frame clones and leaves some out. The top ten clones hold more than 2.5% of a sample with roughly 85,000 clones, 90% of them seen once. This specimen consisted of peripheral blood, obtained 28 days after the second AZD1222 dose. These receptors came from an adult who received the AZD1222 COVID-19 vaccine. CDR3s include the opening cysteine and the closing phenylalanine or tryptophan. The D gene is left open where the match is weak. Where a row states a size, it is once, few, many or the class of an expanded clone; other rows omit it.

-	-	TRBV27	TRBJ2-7	TGTGCCAGCAGTTTAATTTATCAGGCAGGGCAAGAGCAGTACTTC	CASSLIYQAGQEQYF
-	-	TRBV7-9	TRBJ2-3	TGTGCCAGCAGAAGGGGGGCCCCGACAGATACGCAGTATTTT	CASRRGAPTDTQYF
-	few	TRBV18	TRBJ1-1	TGTGCCAGCTCACCATACACCGGGAACACTGAAGCTTTCTTT	CASSPYTGNTEAFF
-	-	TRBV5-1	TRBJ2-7	TGCGCCAGCAGCTACGAAAGTGGGTCTTACGGCGAGCAGTACTTC	CASSYESGSYGEQYF
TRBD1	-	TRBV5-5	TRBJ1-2	TGTGCCAGCAGCGGCGGGGACAGGTCGCACTATGGCTACACCTTC	CASSGGDRSHYGYTF
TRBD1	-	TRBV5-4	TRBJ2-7	TGTGCCAGCAGCTCCGGACAGGGACAACCCTACGAGCAGTACTTC	CASSSGQGQPYEQYF
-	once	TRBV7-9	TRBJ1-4	TGTGCCAGCAGCTCTGGGGCGATTGCAACTAATGAAAAACTGTTTTTT	CASSSGAIATNEKLFF
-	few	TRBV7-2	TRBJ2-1	TGTGCCAGCAGCTTAGTAGAAGGTGGTGAGCAGTTCTTC	CASSLVEGGEQFF
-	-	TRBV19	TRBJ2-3	TGTGCCAGTAGCAACGGCCGGGGGTTCGATACGCAGTATTTT	CASSNGRGFDTQYF
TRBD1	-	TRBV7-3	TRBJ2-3	TGTGCCAGCAGCAGAACCGGGACAGGGACAGATACGCAGTATTTT	CASSRTGTGTDTQYF
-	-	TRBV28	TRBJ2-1	TGTGCCAGCAGTTTGCACAATGAGCAGTTCTTC	CASSLHNEQFF
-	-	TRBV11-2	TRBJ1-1	TGTGCCAGCAGCTTAGGGGGCTACGTGAACACTGAAGCTTTCTTT	CASSLGGYVNTEAFF
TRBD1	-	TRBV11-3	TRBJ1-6	TGTGCCAGCAGCTTGGGACAGGGCGGGTCACCCCTCCACTTT	CASSLGQGGSPLHF
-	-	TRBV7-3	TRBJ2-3	TGTGCCAGCAGCCCGATGGGGGCGGTAGGCACAGATACGCAGTATTTT	CASSPMGAVGTDTQYF
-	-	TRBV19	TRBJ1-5	TGTGCCAGTAGTATAGGGCAGAATTATTATAGCAATCAGCCCCAGCATTTT	CASSIGQNYYSNQPQHF
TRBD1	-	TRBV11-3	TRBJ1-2	TGTGCCAGCAGCGCGACAGGGGTCTATGGCTACACCTTC	CASSATGVYGYTF
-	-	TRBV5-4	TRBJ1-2	TGTGCCAGCAGCTTGGCCCGGCAGGGAGGGGGCTATGGCTACACCTTC	CASSLARQGGGYGYTF
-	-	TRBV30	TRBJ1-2	TGTGCCTCCAGAGCTAACTATGGCTACACCTTC	CASRANYGYTF
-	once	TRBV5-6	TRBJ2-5	TGTGCCAGCAGCTTGGGAGGGGAAGAGACCCAGTACTTC	CASSLGGEETQYF
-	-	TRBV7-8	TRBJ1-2	TGTGCCAGCAGCTTTCGTGATAGGGATGGCTACACCTTC	CASSFRDRDGYTF
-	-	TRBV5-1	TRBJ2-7	TGCGCCAGCATTAAGAGACCGGGTCTCAACTACGAGCAGTACTTC	CASIKRPGLNYEQYF
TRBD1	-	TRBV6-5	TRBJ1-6	TGTGCCAGTGAAAAGGGGGCTTATAATTCACCCCTCCACTTT	CASEKGAYNSPLHF
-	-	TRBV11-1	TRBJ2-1	TGTGCCAGCAGCTTAGGGTCCGCTAATGAGCAGTTCTTC	CASSLGSANEQFF
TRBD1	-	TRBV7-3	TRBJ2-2	TGTGCCAGCAGCTTACTGGGGACAGGGGGGGCCGGGGAGCTGTTTTTT	CASSLLGTGGAGELFF
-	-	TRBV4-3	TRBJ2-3	TGCGCCAGCAGCCAACAAGCGACAGATACGCAGTATTTT	CASSQQATDTQYF
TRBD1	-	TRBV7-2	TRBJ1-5	TGTGCCAGCAGCTTGACAGGGGAGCAGCCCCAGCATTTT	CASSLTGEQPQHF
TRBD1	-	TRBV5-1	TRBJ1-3	TGCGCCAGCAGCTTTACCGGGACAGTCTCTGGAAACACCATATATTTT	CASSFTGTVSGNTIYF
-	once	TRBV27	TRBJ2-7	TGTGCCAGCAGTTTATCGTGGGCTAGCGCGAAATACGAGCAGTACTTC	CASSLSWASAKYEQYF
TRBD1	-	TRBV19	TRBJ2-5	TGTGCCAGTAGTATACGACCCGGACAGGGACAACAAGAGACCCAGTACTTC	CASSIRPGQGQQETQYF
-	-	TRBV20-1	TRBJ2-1	TGCAGTGCTAGAGTAGAAACTGAGCAGTTCTTC	CSARVETEQFF
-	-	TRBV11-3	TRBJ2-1	TGTGCCAGCAGCTTGGGGCTAGCGAGCAATGAGCAGTTCTTC	CASSLGLASNEQFF
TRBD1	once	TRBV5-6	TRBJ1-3	TGTGCCAGCAGCTTGACAGGGGGGCTTAACACCATATATTTT	CASSLTGGLNTIYF
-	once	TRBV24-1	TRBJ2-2	TGTGCCACCAGCACGACAGTATTGAACACCGGGGAGCTGTTTTTT	CATSTTVLNTGELFF
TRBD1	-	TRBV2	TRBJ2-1	TGTGCCGGCTCTGGGACAGGGGGCATTTACAATGAGCAGTTCTTC	CAGSGTGGIYNEQFF
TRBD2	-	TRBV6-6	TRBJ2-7	TGTGCCACCTCCGCGGGACTAGCGGGCTACGAGCAGTACTTC	CATSAGLAGYEQYF
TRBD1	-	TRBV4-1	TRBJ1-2	TGCGCCAGCAGCCTCCGTCCTCTTCAGGGGGGAAAGGTTGGTGTGGATGGCTACACCTTC	CASSLRPLQGGKVGVDGYTF
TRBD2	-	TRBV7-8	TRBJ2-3	TGTGCCAGCAGCTTCAACCCGGCGGGAGGGGAAACGCAGTATTTT	CASSFNPAGGETQYF
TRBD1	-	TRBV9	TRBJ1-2	TGTGCCAGCAGCCCCTCCCCGACAGGGCTGAACGGCTACACCTTC	CASSPSPTGLNGYTF
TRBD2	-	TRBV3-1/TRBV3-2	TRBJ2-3	TGTGCCAGCAGCCAACTAGCGGGGGTGGATACGCAGTATTTT	CASSQLAGVDTQYF
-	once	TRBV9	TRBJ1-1	TGTGCCAGCAGCGTAGGCCTGGGTTCGAACACTGAAGCTTTCTTT	CASSVGLGSNTEAFF
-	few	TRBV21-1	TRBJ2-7	TGTGCCAGGATCCAGCGGGACTTTCCCTACGAGCAGTACTTC	CARIQRDFPYEQYF
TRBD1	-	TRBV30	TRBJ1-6	TGTGCCTGTCCAACCGGGACAGGGGCGAATTCACCCCTCCACTTT	CACPTGTGANSPLHF
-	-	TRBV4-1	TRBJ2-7	TGCGCCAGCAGCCAAGTCGACGAGCAGTACTTC	CASSQVDEQYF
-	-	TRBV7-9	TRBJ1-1	TGTGCCAGCAGCTTATCGCGGACAGATGAAGCTTTCTTT	CASSLSRTDEAFF
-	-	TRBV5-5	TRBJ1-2	TGTGCCAGCAGCTCCTGGACGGGCTATGGCTACACCTTC	CASSSWTGYGYTF
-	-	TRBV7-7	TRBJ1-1	TGTGCCAGCAGCTTATTCCAGAACACTGAAGCTTTCTTT	CASSLFQNTEAFF
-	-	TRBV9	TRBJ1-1	TGTGCCAGCAGCGTAAATAGGGGAGGGACTGAAGCTTTCTTT	CASSVNRGGTEAFF
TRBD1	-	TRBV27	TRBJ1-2	TGTGCCAGCAGCGGACAGGTTGCCTATGGCTACACCTTC	CASSGQVAYGYTF
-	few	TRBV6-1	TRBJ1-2	TGTGCCAGCAGTGAAGACGGGGGTCGGGGTGGCTACACCTTC	CASSEDGGRGGYTF
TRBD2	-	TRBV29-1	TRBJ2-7	TGCAGCGCCGGACTAGCGGAGGAGCAGTACTTC	CSAGLAEEQYF
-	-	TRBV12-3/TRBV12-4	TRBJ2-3	TGTGCCAGCAGGGGGAGCTGGGCAGATACGCAGTATTTT	CASRGSWADTQYF